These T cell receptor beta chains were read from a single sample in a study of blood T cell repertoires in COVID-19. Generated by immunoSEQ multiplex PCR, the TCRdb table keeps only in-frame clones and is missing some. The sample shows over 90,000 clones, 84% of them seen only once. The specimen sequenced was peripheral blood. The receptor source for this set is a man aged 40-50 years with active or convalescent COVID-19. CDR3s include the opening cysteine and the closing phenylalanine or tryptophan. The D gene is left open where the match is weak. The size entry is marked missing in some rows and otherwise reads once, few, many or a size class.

CDR3: CASNLGGQETQYF; DNA: TGTGCCAGCAACCTCGGGGGCCAAGAGACCCAGTACTTC; J: TRBJ2-5; D: .; size: .; V: TRBV5-4
CDR3: CASSVPHPPDFGAFF; DNA: TGTGCCAGCAGTGTCCCCCATCCTCCCGATTTCGGGGCTTTCTTT; J: TRBJ1-1; D: .; size: .; V: TRBV25-1
CDR3: CALSRDTFFLNTEAFF; DNA: TGTGCCCTTAGTCGGGACACCTTTTTCTTGAACACTGAAGCTTTCTTT; J: TRBJ1-1; D: .; size: .; V: TRBV30
CDR3: CASSLAPGGDGRLATNEKLFF; DNA: TGCGCCAGCAGCTTGGCCCCAGGAGGAGACGGGCGGTTAGCAACTAATGAAAAACTGTTTTTT; J: TRBJ1-4; D: .; size: .; V: TRBV5-1
CDR3: CASSPGWEANEQFF; DNA: TGTGCCAGCAGCCCTGGTTGGGAGGCCAATGAGCAGTTCTTC; J: TRBJ2-1; D: .; size: .; V: TRBV3-1/TRBV3-2
CDR3: CASSFPGLSYEQYF; DNA: TGTGCCAGCAGCTTCCCAGGCCTCTCCTACGAGCAGTACTTC; J: TRBJ2-7; D: .; size: .; V: TRBV7-2
CDR3: CASSQSPIEQYF; DNA: TGTGCCAGCAGCCAATCCCCCATCGAGCAGTACTTC; J: TRBJ2-7; D: .; size: .; V: TRBV3-1/TRBV3-2
CDR3: CASSQVWQRSSYEQYF; DNA: TGCGCCAGCAGCCAAGTTTGGCAGCGAAGCTCCTACGAGCAGTACTTC; J: TRBJ2-7; D: .; size: .; V: TRBV4-3
CDR3: CASSFGGALTDTQYF; DNA: TGTGCCAGCAGCTTCGGGGGGGCCTTAACAGATACGCAGTATTTT; J: TRBJ2-3; D: TRBD2; size: .; V: TRBV7-9
CDR3: CASSFSTYEQYF; DNA: TGTGCCAGCAGCTTTTCTACCTACGAGCAGTACTTC; J: TRBJ2-7; D: .; size: .; V: TRBV7-9
CDR3: CASSLQGAGHGYTF; DNA: TGTGCCAGCAGTCTACAGGGGGCCGGACATGGCTACACCTTC; J: TRBJ1-2; D: TRBD1; size: .; V: TRBV2
CDR3: CASSMTGAANYGYTF; DNA: TGCGCCAGCAGCATGACAGGAGCGGCTAACTATGGCTACACCTTC; J: TRBJ1-2; D: .; size: .; V: TRBV5-1
CDR3: CVRSLEGDSGGVYEQYF; DNA: TGTGTCAGAAGCTTAGAGGGTGACAGCGGGGGGGTCTACGAGCAGTACTTC; J: TRBJ2-7; D: .; size: .; V: TRBV7-5
CDR3: CASSYRRGAETQYF; DNA: TGTGCCAGCAGTTACAGGCGGGGGGCGGAGACCCAGTACTTC; J: TRBJ2-5; D: TRBD2; size: .; V: TRBV6-5
CDR3: CASSIKARTEAFF; DNA: TGTGCCAGTAGTATTAAAGCCCGGACTGAAGCTTTCTTT; J: TRBJ1-1; D: .; size: .; V: TRBV19
CDR3: CASSIGTSGGAQFF; DNA: TGTGCCAGTAGTATAGGGACTAGCGGGGGGGCTCAGTTCTTC; J: TRBJ2-1; D: TRBD2; size: .; V: TRBV19
CDR3: CASGPPRAVNTEAFF; DNA: TGTGCTAGTGGTCCACCCCGTGCAGTGAACACTGAAGCTTTCTTT; J: TRBJ1-1; D: .; size: .; V: TRBV12-5
CDR3: CASSSSGFANEKLFF; DNA: TGCGCCAGCAGCTCGTCAGGTTTTGCTAATGAAAAACTGTTTTTT; J: TRBJ1-4; D: .; size: once; V: TRBV5-1
CDR3: CASSLEWGRETQYF; DNA: TGCGCCAGCAGCTTAGAGTGGGGCCGGGAGACCCAGTACTTC; J: TRBJ2-5; D: .; size: .; V: TRBV5-1
CDR3: CASSIDTLQGRITEAFF; DNA: TGTGCCAGTAGTATAGATACTTTGCAGGGCCGGATCACTGAAGCTTTCTTT; J: TRBJ1-1; D: .; size: many; V: TRBV19
CDR3: CASSPDRVHEQFF; DNA: TGTGCCAGCTCACCTGACAGGGTCCATGAGCAGTTCTTC; J: TRBJ2-1; D: TRBD1; size: .; V: TRBV18
CDR3: CASSLFRNTIYF; DNA: TGTGCCAGCAGCCTCTTTCGAAACACCATATATTTT; J: TRBJ1-3; D: .; size: .; V: TRBV9
CDR3: CASSERAGGNNEQFF; DNA: TGCGCCAGCAGTGAACGAGCAGGGGGCAACAATGAGCAGTTCTTC; J: TRBJ2-1; D: TRBD1; size: .; V: TRBV10-2
CDR3: CASSIIEGDTQYF; DNA: TGTGCCAGTAGTATCATTGAGGGAGATACGCAGTATTTT; J: TRBJ2-3; D: .; size: .; V: TRBV19
CDR3: CASRTVGLSYEQYF; DNA: TGTGCCAGCAGGACGGTGGGGCTCTCCTACGAGCAGTACTTC; J: TRBJ2-7; D: .; size: .; V: TRBV6-5
CDR3: CAWRFSGGYSYEQYF; DNA: TGTGCCTGGAGGTTTAGCGGGGGGTACTCCTACGAGCAGTACTTC; J: TRBJ2-7; D: TRBD2; size: .; V: TRBV30
CDR3: CASSRITTDTQYF; DNA: TGTGCCAGCAGCCGAATCACTACAGATACGCAGTATTTT; J: TRBJ2-3; D: .; size: .; V: TRBV11-3
CDR3: CATHQLSSGTGDGYTF; DNA: TGTGCCACACACCAACTGAGCTCCGGGACAGGGGATGGCTACACCTTC; J: TRBJ1-2; D: TRBD1; size: .; V: TRBV6-6
CDR3: CASSQDRIGGTEAFF; DNA: TGCGCCAGCAGCCAAGACAGAATCGGGGGCACTGAAGCTTTCTTT; J: TRBJ1-1; D: .; size: .; V: TRBV4-1
CDR3: CASSQGGGRSQETQYF; DNA: TGCGCCAGCAGCCAAGGTGGAGGGAGGTCGCAAGAGACCCAGTACTTC; J: TRBJ2-5; D: .; size: .; V: TRBV4-1
CDR3: CASSYSYVVYTEAFF; DNA: TGTGCCAGCAGTTACTCCTATGTCGTGTACACTGAAGCTTTCTTT; J: TRBJ1-1; D: .; size: .; V: TRBV6-5
CDR3: CATSDHGLAGSDTQYF; DNA: TGTGCCACCAGTGACCACGGACTAGCGGGGTCAGATACGCAGTATTTT; J: TRBJ2-3; D: TRBD2; size: .; V: TRBV24-1
CDR3: CASSERGTGGGNTIYF; DNA: TGTGCCAGCAGTGAAAGGGGGACAGGGGGTGGAAACACCATATATTTT; J: TRBJ1-3; D: TRBD1; size: .; V: TRBV2
CDR3: CAISSLAGGDEQYF; DNA: TGTGCCATCAGCTCCTTGGCGGGGGGCGACGAGCAGTACTTC; J: TRBJ2-7; D: TRBD2; size: .; V: TRBV10-3
CDR3: CASSETGNYGYTF; DNA: TGTGCCAGCAGTGAGACAGGCAACTATGGCTACACCTTC; J: TRBJ1-2; D: .; size: .; V: TRBV6-1
CDR3: CASSPREGEGNQPQHF; DNA: TGTGCCAGCTCACCACGGGAGGGGGAGGGCAATCAGCCCCAGCATTTT; J: TRBJ1-5; D: .; size: .; V: TRBV18
CDR3: CASSLRGQGAISSYNEQFF; DNA: TGTGCCAGCAGCTTGAGGGGGCAGGGGGCTATTAGCTCCTACAATGAGCAGTTCTTC; J: TRBJ2-1; D: TRBD1; size: many; V: TRBV7-9
CDR3: CASSQAWGTWNTGELFF; DNA: TGCGCCAGCAGCCAAGCATGGGGCACCTGGAACACCGGGGAGCTGTTTTTT; J: TRBJ2-2; D: .; size: .; V: TRBV4-3
CDR3: CASSQEGGTNEKLFF; DNA: TGTGCCAGCAGCCAAGAGGGAGGAACTAATGAAAAACTGTTTTTT; J: TRBJ1-4; D: .; size: .; V: TRBV14
CDR3: CSATPGTEAFF; DNA: TGCAGTGCCACCCCGGGAACTGAAGCTTTCTTT; J: TRBJ1-1; D: .; size: .; V: TRBV20-1
CDR3: CASSLTSGGVIEQFF; DNA: TGTGCCAGCTCACTGACTAGCGGGGGGGTTATTGAGCAGTTCTTC; J: TRBJ2-1; D: TRBD2; size: once; V: TRBV18
CDR3: CASSLYAGTVPNEQFF; DNA: TGTGCCAGCAGCTTATACGCGGGGACAGTTCCTAATGAGCAGTTCTTC; J: TRBJ2-1; D: .; size: .; V: TRBV7-3
CDR3: CASSQGITETQYF; DNA: TGTGCCAGCAGTCAGGGTATTACAGAGACCCAGTACTTC; J: TRBJ2-5; D: .; size: .; V: TRBV12-3/TRBV12-4
CDR3: CASSATGGSGYNEQFF; DNA: TGTGCCAGCAGCGCGACAGGGGGCTCGGGATACAATGAGCAGTTCTTC; J: TRBJ2-1; D: TRBD1; size: medium-sized; V: TRBV5-5
CDR3: CASSLTGAGGTTDTQYF; DNA: TGTGCCAGCAGCTTAACAGGAGCGGGGGGAACCACAGATACGCAGTATTTT; J: TRBJ2-3; D: TRBD2; size: few; V: TRBV7-3
CDR3: CASSGGVEETQYF; DNA: TGTGCCAGCAGCGGGGGGGTCGAGGAGACCCAGTACTTC; J: TRBJ2-5; D: TRBD2; size: .; V: TRBV16
CDR3: CASSDSGGLAYEQYF; DNA: TGTGCCAGCAGTGATAGTGGGGGCTTAGCCTACGAGCAGTACTTC; J: TRBJ2-7; D: .; size: .; V: TRBV2
CDR3: CASSLGAGGSSYNEQFF; DNA: TGTGCCAGCAGCCTAGGGGCAGGGGGAAGCTCCTACAATGAGCAGTTCTTC; J: TRBJ2-1; D: TRBD1; size: .; V: TRBV6-4
CDR3: CASSQGAQGGMFF; DNA: TGTGCCAGCAGCCAGGGGGCTCAGGGAGGGATGTTTTTT; J: TRBJ2-2; D: .; size: few; V: TRBV3-1/TRBV3-2
CDR3: CASNTGTGYGYTF; DNA: TGTGCCAGCAACACCGGGACAGGGTATGGCTACACCTTC; J: TRBJ1-2; D: TRBD1; size: .; V: TRBV6-5
CDR3: CASSEGSGSTQYF; DNA: TGTGCCAGCAGCGAGGGTAGCGGGTCTACGCAGTATTTT; J: TRBJ2-3; D: TRBD2; size: .; V: TRBV9
CDR3: CASSRWGTGNTIYF; DNA: TGTGCCAGTAGTCGGTGGGGCACTGGAAACACCATATATTTT; J: TRBJ1-3; D: .; size: .; V: TRBV19
CDR3: CATSRKGQGPNNSPLHF; DNA: TGTGCCACCAGCAGAAAAGGACAGGGGCCAAATAATTCACCCCTCCACTTT; J: TRBJ1-6; D: TRBD1; size: .; V: TRBV15
CDR3: CASRGDGTYEQYF; DNA: TGTGCCAGCAGGGGCGACGGCACCTACGAGCAGTACTTC; J: TRBJ2-7; D: .; size: .; V: TRBV27
CDR3: CASSHISGGSDYGYTF; DNA: TGTGCCAGCAGCCACATTTCAGGGGGCTCAGACTATGGCTACACCTTC; J: TRBJ1-2; D: TRBD1; size: .; V: TRBV3-1/TRBV3-2